This T cell receptor (beta chain) was obtained from a study of cytotoxic CD8 clonotypes in ibrutinib-treated CLL. This clone was detected only once. The antigen is not known. Study results and caveats: Public clonotypes proved infrequent, and on treatment they shrank or remained steady. Sampling times, which were not matched between the groups, differed between sustained-remission patients and progressing patients.

TCRdb's copy holds only in-frame clones and misses some; the assay was immunoSEQ multiplex PCR. This table holds about 140,000 clones, about 84% found once. Per the germline V gene, CDR1 is SGDLS and CDR2 is YYNGEE. V gave up 0 bases and J gave up 5 bases, with 8 bases separating them. The length of the CDR3 is 13 residues. The clonotype originates from a human donor with chronic lymphocytic leukemia. This material consisted of PBMCs, taken after 36 months of ibrutinib treatment. The chain has TRBV9 and TRBJ1-1, with a weak D call TRBD1 (5 bases). The CDR3 sequence: CASSVDGGTEAFF. CDR3 nucleotides: TGTGCCAGCAGCGTAGATGGGGGGACTGAAGCTTTCTTT. The complete variable domain, with remaining parts taken from reference TRBV9 and TRBJ1-1, reads DSGVTQTPKHLITATGQRVTLRCSPRSGDLSVYWYQQSLDQGLQFLIQYYNGEERAKGNILERFSAQQFPDLHSELNLSSLELGDSALYFCASSVDGGTEAFFGQGTRLTVV.